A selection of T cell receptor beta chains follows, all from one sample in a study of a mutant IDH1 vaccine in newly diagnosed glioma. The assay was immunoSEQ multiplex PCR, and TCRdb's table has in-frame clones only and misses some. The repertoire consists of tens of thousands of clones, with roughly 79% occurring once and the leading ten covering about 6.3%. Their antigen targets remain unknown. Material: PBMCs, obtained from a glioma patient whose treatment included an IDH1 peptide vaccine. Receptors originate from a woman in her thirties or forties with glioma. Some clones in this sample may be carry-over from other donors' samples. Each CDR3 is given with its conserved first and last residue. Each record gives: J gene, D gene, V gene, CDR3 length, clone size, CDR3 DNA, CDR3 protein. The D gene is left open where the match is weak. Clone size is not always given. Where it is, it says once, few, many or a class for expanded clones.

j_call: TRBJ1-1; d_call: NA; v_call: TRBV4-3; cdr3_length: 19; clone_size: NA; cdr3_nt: TGCGCCAGCAGCCAAGAACTGACTGGTTTAGGGACAACTAACACTGAAGCTTTCTTT; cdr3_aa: CASSQELTGLGTTNTEAFF
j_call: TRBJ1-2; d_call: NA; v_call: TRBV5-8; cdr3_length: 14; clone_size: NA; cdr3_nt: TGTGCCAGCAGCCCCCGGGGGGGGCAGTATGGCTACACCTTC; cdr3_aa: CASSPRGGQYGYTF
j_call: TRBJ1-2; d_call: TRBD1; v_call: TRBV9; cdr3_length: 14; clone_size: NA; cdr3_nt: TGTGCCAGCAGCAGGGACAGGGCTAACTATGGCTACACCTTC; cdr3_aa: CASSRDRANYGYTF
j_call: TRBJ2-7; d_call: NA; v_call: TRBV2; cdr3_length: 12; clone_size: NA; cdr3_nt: TGTGCCAGCAAACGGGGAAACTACGAGCAGTACTTC; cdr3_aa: CASKRGNYEQYF
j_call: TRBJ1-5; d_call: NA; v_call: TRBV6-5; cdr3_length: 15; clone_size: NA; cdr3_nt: TGTGCCAGCAGTTACTCCTATAGTAGCAATCAGCCCCAGCATTTT; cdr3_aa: CASSYSYSSNQPQHF
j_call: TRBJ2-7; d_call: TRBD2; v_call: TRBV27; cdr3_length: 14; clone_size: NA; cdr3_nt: TGTGCCAGCAGGGGAATAAGCGGGATCTACGAGCAGTACTTC; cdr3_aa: CASRGISGIYEQYF
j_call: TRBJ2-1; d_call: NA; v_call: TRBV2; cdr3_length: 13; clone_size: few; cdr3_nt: TGTGCCAGCAGTGAAGTGGGGCAGGGCGAGCAGTTCTTC; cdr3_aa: CASSEVGQGEQFF
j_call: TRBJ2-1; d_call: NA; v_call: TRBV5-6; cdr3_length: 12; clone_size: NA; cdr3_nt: TGTGCCAGCGGATTGAGTCGGGCTGAGCAGTTCTTC; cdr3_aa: CASGLSRAEQFF
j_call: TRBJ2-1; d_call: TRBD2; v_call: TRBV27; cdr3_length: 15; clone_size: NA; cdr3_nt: TGTGCCAGCAGTTTTGGGAGCGGGGGTTACAATGAGCAGTTCTTC; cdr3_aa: CASSFGSGGYNEQFF
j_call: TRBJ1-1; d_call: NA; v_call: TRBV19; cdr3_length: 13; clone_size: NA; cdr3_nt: TGTGCCAGTAGTATAGGGAAAAAATCTGAAGCTTTCTTT; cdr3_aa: CASSIGKKSEAFF
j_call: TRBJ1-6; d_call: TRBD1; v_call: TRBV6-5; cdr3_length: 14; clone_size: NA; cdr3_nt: TGTGCCAGCAGTTTGACAGGGAATAATTCACCCCTCCACTTT; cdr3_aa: CASSLTGNNSPLHF
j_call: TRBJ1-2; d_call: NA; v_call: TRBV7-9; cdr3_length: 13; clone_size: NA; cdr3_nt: TGTGCCAGCAGCTTAGAATGGACCCTTGGCTACACCTTC; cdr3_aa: CASSLEWTLGYTF
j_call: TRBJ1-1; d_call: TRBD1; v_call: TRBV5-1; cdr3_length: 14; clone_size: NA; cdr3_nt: TGCGCCAGCAGTCGGACAGGGGAGAACACTGAAGCTTTCTTT; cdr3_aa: CASSRTGENTEAFF
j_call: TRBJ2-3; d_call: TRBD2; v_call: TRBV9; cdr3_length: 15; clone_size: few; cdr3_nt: TGTGCCAGCAGCGTAGTCGGGAGGCCCCCCGTGCCGCAGTATTTT; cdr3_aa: CASSVVGRPPVPQYF
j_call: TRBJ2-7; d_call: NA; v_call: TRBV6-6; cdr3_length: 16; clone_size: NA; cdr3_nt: TGTGCCAGCAGTCAACCCCGAGGGACCCTCTCCTACGAGCAGTACTTC; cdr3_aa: CASSQPRGTLSYEQYF
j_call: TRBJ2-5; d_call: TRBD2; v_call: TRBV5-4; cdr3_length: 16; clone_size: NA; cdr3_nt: TGTGCCAGCAGCTCGCAACTAGCGGGGGGCGGGGAGACCCAGTACTTC; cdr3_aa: CASSSQLAGGGETQYF
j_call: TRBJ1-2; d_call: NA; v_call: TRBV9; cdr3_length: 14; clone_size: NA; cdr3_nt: TGTGCCAGCAGCGTAGATCTGGGTAGCTATGGCTACACCTTC; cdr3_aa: CASSVDLGSYGYTF
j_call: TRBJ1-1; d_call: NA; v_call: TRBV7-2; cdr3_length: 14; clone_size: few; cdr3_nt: TGTGCCACCCGGAGAAACGGAGTGAACACTGAAGCTTTCTTT; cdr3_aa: CATRRNGVNTEAFF
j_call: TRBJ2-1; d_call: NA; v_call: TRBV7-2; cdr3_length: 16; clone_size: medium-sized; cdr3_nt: TGTGCCAGCAGCCGGCTAGCAAGAATCTCGGCCAATGAGCAGTTCTTC; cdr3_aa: CASSRLARISANEQFF
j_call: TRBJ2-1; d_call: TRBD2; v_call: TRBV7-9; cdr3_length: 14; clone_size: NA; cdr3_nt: TGTGCCAGCAGCTTTAGAGCGGGAGGGAATGAGCAGTTCTTC; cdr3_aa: CASSFRAGGNEQFF
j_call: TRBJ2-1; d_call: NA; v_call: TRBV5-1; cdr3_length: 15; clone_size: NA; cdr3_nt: TGCGCCAGCAGCTTGGTGGGAATTTCCTACAATGAGCAGTTCTTC; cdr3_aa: CASSLVGISYNEQFF
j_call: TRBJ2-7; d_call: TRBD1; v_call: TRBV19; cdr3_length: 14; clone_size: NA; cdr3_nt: TGTGCCAGTAGCAATCCGGGACAGTCCTACGAGCAGTACTTC; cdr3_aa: CASSNPGQSYEQYF
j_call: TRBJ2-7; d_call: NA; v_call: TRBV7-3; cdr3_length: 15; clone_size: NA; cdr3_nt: TGTGCCAGCAGCTTTCAAGGGCAGGGATCCTACGAGCAGTACTTC; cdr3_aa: CASSFQGQGSYEQYF
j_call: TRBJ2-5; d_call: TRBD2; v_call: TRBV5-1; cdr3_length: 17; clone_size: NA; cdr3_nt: TGCGCCAGCAGCTTGGGGTTAGCGGGAGGGTACCAAGAGACCCAGTACTTC; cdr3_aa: CASSLGLAGGYQETQYF
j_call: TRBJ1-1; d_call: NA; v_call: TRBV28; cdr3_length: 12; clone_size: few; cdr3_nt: TGTGCCAGCAGTTCAGTGAACACTGAAGCTTTCTTT; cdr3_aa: CASSSVNTEAFF
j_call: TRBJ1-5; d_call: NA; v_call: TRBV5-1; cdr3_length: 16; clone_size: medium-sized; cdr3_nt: TGCGCCAGCAGCTTGGAGGGACACTATAGCAATCAGCCCCAGCATTTT; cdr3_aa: CASSLEGHYSNQPQHF
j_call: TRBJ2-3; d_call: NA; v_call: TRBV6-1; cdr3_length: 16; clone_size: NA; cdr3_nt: TGTGCCAGCAGTGAAGCTTTAGGGACTAGCACAGATACGCAGTATTTT; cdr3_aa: CASSEALGTSTDTQYF
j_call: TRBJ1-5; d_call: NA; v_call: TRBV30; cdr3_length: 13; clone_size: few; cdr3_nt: TGTGCCTGGAGTGGAAACAGGGATCAGCCCCAGCATTTT; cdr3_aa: CAWSGNRDQPQHF
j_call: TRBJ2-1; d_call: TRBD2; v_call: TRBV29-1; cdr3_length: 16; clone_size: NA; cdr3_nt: TGCAGCGTTGATCTGACTAGCGGGAGAAACTACAATGAGCAGTTCTTC; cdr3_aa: CSVDLTSGRNYNEQFF
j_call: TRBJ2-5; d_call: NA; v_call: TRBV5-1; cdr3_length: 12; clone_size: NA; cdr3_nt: TGCGCCAGCAGAAAGGGACGAGAGACCCAGTACTTC; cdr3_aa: CASRKGRETQYF
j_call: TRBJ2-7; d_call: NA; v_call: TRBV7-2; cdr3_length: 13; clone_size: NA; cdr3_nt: TGTGCCAGCAGCCGAGGGTCAGTCTACGAGCAGTACTTC; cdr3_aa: CASSRGSVYEQYF
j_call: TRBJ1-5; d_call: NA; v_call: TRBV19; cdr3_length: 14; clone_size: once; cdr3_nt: TGTGCCAGTAGTAATGGGGGAAGGAATCAGCCCCAGCATTTT; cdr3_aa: CASSNGGRNQPQHF
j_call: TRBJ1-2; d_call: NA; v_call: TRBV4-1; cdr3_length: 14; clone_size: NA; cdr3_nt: TGCGCCAGCAGCCAACTCGGGATTGCTTATGGCTACACCTTC; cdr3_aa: CASSQLGIAYGYTF
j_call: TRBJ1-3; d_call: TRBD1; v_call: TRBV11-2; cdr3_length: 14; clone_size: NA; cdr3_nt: TGTGCCAGCAGCTCGACAGGGGTGCAAAACACCATATATTTT; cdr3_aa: CASSSTGVQNTIYF
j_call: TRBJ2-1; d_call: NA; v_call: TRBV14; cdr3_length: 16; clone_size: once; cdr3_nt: TGTGCCAGCAGCCATTTATCAGACCTCTCTAGTAATGAGCAGTTCTTC; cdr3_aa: CASSHLSDLSSNEQFF
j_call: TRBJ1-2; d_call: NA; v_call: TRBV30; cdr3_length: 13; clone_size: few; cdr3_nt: TGTGCCTGGAGAAGGGGGGCTTGGTATGGCTACACCTTC; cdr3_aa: CAWRRGAWYGYTF
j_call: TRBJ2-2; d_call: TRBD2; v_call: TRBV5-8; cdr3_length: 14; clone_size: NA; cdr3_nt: TGTGCCAGTGGGGCTAGCGGTTCCACCGGGGAGCTGTTTTTT; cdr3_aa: CASGASGSTGELFF
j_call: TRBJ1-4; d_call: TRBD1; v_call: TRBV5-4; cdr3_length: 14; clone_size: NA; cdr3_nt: TGTGCCAGCAGCGCGGACAGGGGGCATGAAAAACTGTTTTTT; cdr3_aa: CASSADRGHEKLFF
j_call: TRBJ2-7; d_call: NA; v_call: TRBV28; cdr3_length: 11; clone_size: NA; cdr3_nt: TGTGCCAGCCTGACAGCGTACGAGCAGTACTTC; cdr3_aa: CASLTAYEQYF
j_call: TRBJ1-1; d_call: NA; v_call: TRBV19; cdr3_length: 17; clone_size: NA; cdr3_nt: TGTGCCAGTAGCCATGGGTTTGGGCGAGACAAGAACACTGAAGCTTTCTTT; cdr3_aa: CASSHGFGRDKNTEAFF
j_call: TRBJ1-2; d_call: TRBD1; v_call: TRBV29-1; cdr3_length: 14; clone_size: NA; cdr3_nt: TGCAGCGTTGACTCCTCCGGGACAGCAGATGGCTACACCTTC; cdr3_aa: CSVDSSGTADGYTF
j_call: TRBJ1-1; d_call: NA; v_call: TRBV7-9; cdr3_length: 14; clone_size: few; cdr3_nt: TGTGCCAGCAGCTTGGTGGAGGGACAAACTGAAGCTTTCTTT; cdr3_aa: CASSLVEGQTEAFF
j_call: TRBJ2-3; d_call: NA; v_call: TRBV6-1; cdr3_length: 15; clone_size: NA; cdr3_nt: TGTGCCAGCAGTGAACACCCGATTAGCACAGATACGCAGTATTTT; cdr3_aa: CASSEHPISTDTQYF
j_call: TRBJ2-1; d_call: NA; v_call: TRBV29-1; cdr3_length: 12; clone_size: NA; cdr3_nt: TGCAGCGTTGAAGAGCGGTACAATGAGCAGTTCTTC; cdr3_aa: CSVEERYNEQFF
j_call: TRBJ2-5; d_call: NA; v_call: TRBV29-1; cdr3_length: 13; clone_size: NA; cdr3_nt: TGCAGCGTTGAAGATCCCTCCGTCGAGACCCAGTACTTC; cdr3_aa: CSVEDPSVETQYF
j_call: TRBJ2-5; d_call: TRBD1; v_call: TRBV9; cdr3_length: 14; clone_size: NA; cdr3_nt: TGTGCCAGCAGCACCGACAGGGAACAAGAGACCCAGTACTTC; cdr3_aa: CASSTDREQETQYF
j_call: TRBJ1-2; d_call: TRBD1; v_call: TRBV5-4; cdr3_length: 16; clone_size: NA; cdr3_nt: TGTGCCAGCAGCGACACACCCAGGGGGCTCGGGTATGGCTACACCTTC; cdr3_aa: CASSDTPRGLGYGYTF
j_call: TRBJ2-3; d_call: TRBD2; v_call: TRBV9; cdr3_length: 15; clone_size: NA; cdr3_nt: TGTGCCAGCAGCGTACGGGAGGCCCGCCGGGATACGCAGTATTTT; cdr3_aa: CASSVREARRDTQYF
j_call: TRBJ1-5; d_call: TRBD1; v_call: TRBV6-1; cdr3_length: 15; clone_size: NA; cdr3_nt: TGTGCCAGCAGTGTATCGGGACAGAACAATCAGCCCCAGCATTTT; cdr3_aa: CASSVSGQNNQPQHF
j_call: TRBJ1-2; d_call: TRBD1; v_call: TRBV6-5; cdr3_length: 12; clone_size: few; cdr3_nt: TGTGCTGCGCAAACTCAGGGGGAGGGCTACACCTTC; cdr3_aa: CAAQTQGEGYTF
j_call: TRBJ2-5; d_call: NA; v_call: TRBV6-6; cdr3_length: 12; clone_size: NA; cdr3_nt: TGTGCCAGCAGTCCTCTTTGGGCGACCCAGTACTTC; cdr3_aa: CASSPLWATQYF
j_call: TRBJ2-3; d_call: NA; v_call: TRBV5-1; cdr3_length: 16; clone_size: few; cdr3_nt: TGCGCCAGCAGCTTGGTCTACAGGTCTAGCACAGATACGCAGTATTTT; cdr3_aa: CASSLVYRSSTDTQYF
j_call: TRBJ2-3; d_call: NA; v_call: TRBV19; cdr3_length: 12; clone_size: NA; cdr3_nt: TGTGCCAGTAGCCTGAATACAGATACGCAGTATTTT; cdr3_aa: CASSLNTDTQYF
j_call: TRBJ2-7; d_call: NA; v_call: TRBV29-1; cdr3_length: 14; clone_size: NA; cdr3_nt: TGCAGCGTTGTTATAGGGGGGTACTATGACGAGCAGTACTTC; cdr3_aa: CSVVIGGYYDEQYF
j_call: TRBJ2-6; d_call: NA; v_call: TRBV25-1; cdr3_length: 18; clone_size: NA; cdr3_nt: TGTGCCAGCGAACCCCTGACAGGTGCTTCTTCTGGGGCCAACGTCCTGACTTTC; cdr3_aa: CASEPLTGASSGANVLTF